What follows are 10 T cell receptor beta chains derived from one specimen sequenced in a study of cytomegalovirus exposure and HLA in healthy donors. PCR involved 60 Vbeta and 13 Jbeta primers. Assay used: immunoSEQ multiplex PCR; TCRdb lists only in-frame clones, some missing. The table has 100,000 to 150,000 clones, around 78% seen once. Sequencing was carried out using PBMCs. The source of these receptors is a man aged 45-60 years in good health and CMV-seronegative.

As regards this clone: At one boundary the junction diverges from the germline segment, which might be a read error. The CDR3 loop reads CAGRPDLNSYNEQFF. The CDR3 DNA is TGTGCCGGCAGGCCAGACTTAAACTCCTACAATGAGCAGTTCTTC. This chain uses TRBV5-4 with TRBJ2-1, with D unclear. There are 15 residues in the CDR3. Germline-derived CDR1 and CDR2 are SGHNT and YYREEE (reference sequence).

The V gene is TRBV4-1, the J gene TRBJ1-6, with D perhaps matching TRBD1 (5 bases). Trimming cost V 3 bases and J 5 bases, with 14 bases left between them. Per germline, CDR1 MGHRA and CDR2 YSYEKL. The CDR3 loop spans 16 amino acids. The CDR3 coding sequence is TGCGCCAGCAGCCAGGTTGTCGGGGGGGATAATTCACCCCTCCACTTT. The encoded protein is CASSQVVGGDNSPLHF.

The genes are TRBV30 and TRBJ2-5; 12 positions match TRBD1. Germline V gene lookup returns CDR1 GTSNPN and CDR2 SVGIG (reference sequence). The trim removed 5 bases at V and 5 bases at J, leaving 9 bases unmatched. The CDR3 runs 15 residues. The chain's CDR3 is CAWDRDRGLGETQYF. The CDR3 DNA reads as TGTGCCTGGGACCGGGACAGGGGGCTGGGGGAGACCCAGTACTTC.

The V gene is TRBV15, the J gene TRBJ2-5, with 9 bases lining up with TRBD1. Germline loops: CDR1 LNHNV, CDR2 YYDKDF (reference sequence). The V segment lost 6 bases and the J segment 2 bases; nucleotides outside the gene matches: 10. The CDR3 totals 16 residues. As DNA, the CDR3 is TGTGCCACCAGAAGCTCGGACAGGGGAATTCAAGAGACCCAGTACTTC. It encodes CATRSSDRGIQETQYF.

The V call is TRBV5-4, the J call TRBJ2-5, with TRBD2 identical over 11 bases. V dropped 4 bases and J dropped 2; count of bases not matched to a gene: 7. Germline V CDR1 and CDR2: SGHNT, YYREEE (reference sequence). This CDR3 is 16 amino acids long. In nucleotides, the CDR3 is TGTGCCAGCAGCGCTCCGGGACTAGCGGAACAAGAGACCCAGTACTTC. This gives the protein CASSAPGLAEQETQYF.

The V and J genes are TRBV5-1 and TRBJ2-1; D is possibly TRBD1 (6 bases). CDR3 length: 15 residues. Germline CDR1 and CDR2: SGHRS and YFSETQ. The V end lost 0 bases, the J end lost 3 bases, and 10 bases lay between the germline ends. The CDR3 DNA is TGCGCCAGCAGCTTGGGGGACAAGAACTACAATGAGCAGTTCTTC. Translation: CASSLGDKNYNEQFF.

This chain links TRBV25-1 with TRBJ2-2; possibly TRBD1 for D (5 bases). V dropped 6 bases and J dropped 3 bases, with 8 bases sitting between them. The CDR3 totals 13 residues. Germline CDR1 is MGHDK and CDR2 is SYGVNS. The CDR3 is CASSDSYTGELFF. The CDR3 nucleotides read TGTGCCAGCAGCGACAGTTACACCGGGGAGCTGTTTTTT.

The V gene is TRBV29-1, the J gene TRBJ2-1; 7 bases are shared with TRBD2. The trim removed 0 bases at V and 5 bases at J, leaving 7 bases unmatched. CDR3 size: 15 residues. Germline CDR1 SQVTM, CDR2 ANQGSEA. CDR3 protein: CSVEEVAGRNNEQFF. The CDR3, as DNA: TGCAGCGTTGAAGAGGTAGCGGGCCGGAACAATGAGCAGTTCTTC.

The rearrangement links TRBV27 to TRBJ2-5, with 7 bases matching TRBD1. CDR3 length: 13 amino acids. Looked up from germline, CDR1 is MNHEY and CDR2 is SMNVEV (reference sequence). Germline trimming cut 6 bases from V and 1 base from J; bases unmatched to any gene: 2. CDR3 in DNA: TGTGCCAGCAGACGGGACAGCCAAGAGACCCAGTACTTC. Protein sequence: CASRRDSQETQYF.

Only one count was recorded for this clone. The CDR3 spells CASSPGQSETQYF. The CDR3 DNA reads as TGTGCCAGCTCACCAGGACAGTCTGAGACCCAGTACTTC. The gene calls are TRBV18 and TRBJ2-5; D might be TRBD1 (6 bases). Germline CDR1 reads KGHSH; CDR2 reads LQKENI. The CDR3 has 13 residues. The V end lost 2 bases, the J end lost 5 bases, and 9 bases lay between the germline ends.